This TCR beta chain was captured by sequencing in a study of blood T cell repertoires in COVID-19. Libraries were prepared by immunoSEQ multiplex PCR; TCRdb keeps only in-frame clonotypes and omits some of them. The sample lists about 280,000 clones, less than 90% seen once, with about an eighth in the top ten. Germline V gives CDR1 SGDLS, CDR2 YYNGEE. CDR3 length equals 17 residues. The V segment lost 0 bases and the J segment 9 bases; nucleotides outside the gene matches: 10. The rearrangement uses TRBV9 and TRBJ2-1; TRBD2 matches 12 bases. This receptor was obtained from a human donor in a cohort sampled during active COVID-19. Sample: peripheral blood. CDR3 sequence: CASSVGRLAGEVSEQFF. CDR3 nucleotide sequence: TGTGCCAGCAGCGTAGGCCGACTAGCGGGAGAGGTTAGTGAGCAGTTCTTC.